The 14 T cell receptor beta chains listed next were all sequenced from one sample in a study of OX40 agonist ivuxolimab in advanced cancers. Only in-frame clones appear in the TCRdb table, and some are missing; sequencing was by immunoSEQ multiplex PCR. This repertoire shows approximately 76,000 clones, 70% to 90% found once; its top ten account for over 4.5%. The sample here was CD4+ or CD8+ T cells sorted from blood, taken in a trial of the OX40 agonist ivuxolimab. The receptors derive from an adult with an advanced solid tumor such as melanoma, head and neck, liver or kidney cancer.

CDR3 amino acids: CASSPGGYNSPLHF. The CDR3, as DNA: TGTGCCAGCTCACCAGGGGGCTATAATTCACCCCTCCACTTT. The J gene is TRBJ1-6, the V gene TRBV18; maybe TRBD1 (5 bases). Trimming took 2 bases from V and 3 from J, leaving 5 bases between them. CDR3 length: 14 residues. From germline, CDR1 is KGHSH and CDR2 LQKENI. The whole variable domain, remainder taken from reference TRBV18 and TRBJ1-6, is NAGVMQNPRHLVRRRGQEARLRCSPMKGHSHVYWYRQLPEEGLKFMVYLQKENIIDESGMPKERFSAEFPKEGPSILRIQQVVRGDSAAYFCASSPGGYNSPLHFGNGTRLTVT.

Notes on this clone: Mismatch with germline at one junction end may stem from a read error. This sequence joins TRBV7-9 and TRBJ2-7, with D perhaps matching TRBD1 or TRBD2 (5 bases each). The CDR3 has 13 residues. The germline V gene has CDR1 SEHNR and CDR2 FQNEAQ (reference sequence). The CDR3 DNA reads TGTGCCAGCAGCTTGTCTGACAGCGGCCCCCAAATCTTC. As protein: CASSLSDSGPQIF.

In this sample, this clone turned up a few times. The V and J genes are TRBV7-9 and TRBJ1-6, with D maybe TRBD1 (5 bases). Germline CDR1 SEHNR, CDR2 FQNEAQ (reference sequence). The CDR3 length is 14 residues. Between the trimmed V and J ends, which lost 1 base and 7 bases, there was a span of 8 bases. For the CDR3, the DNA is TGTGCCAGCAGCTTAGGACAGAGAAATTCACCCCTCCACTTT. Its translation is CASSLGQRNSPLHF.

The chain is built from TRBV6-5 and TRBJ1-2, with D possibly matching TRBD1 (5 bases). Germline V CDR1 and CDR2: MNHEY, SVGAGI. This CDR3 region has 12 residues. V was cut by 6 bases and J by 4 bases, with 9 bases left in between. CDR3 sequence reads: CASSPGPYGYTF. The DNA for the CDR3 is TGTGCCAGCAGCCCAGGGCCCTATGGCTACACCTTC.

The chain employs TRBV21-1 and TRBJ1-2; the D call TRBD1 from the table was never checked on the DNA. TRBV21-1 is a documented pseudogene. The CDR3 covers 17 residues. The CDR3 DNA sequence: TGTGCCAGCAGCAACTTTCACATGGGCCACAACGTCTATGGCTACACCTTC. This translates into CASSNFHMGHNVYGYTF.

J is TRBJ1-1 and V is TRBV6-6; tentatively, D is TRBD1 (5 bases). Germline V gene lookup returns CDR1 MNHNY and CDR2 SVGAGI (reference sequence). The CDR3 has 14 amino acids. V was cut by 6 bases and J by 1 base, with 12 bases left in between. The CDR3 DNA reads as TGTGCCAGCAGACTCGGGACTGCGAACACTGAAGCTTTCTTT. It is translated as CASRLGTANTEAFF.

The V and J genes are TRBV6-1 and TRBJ2-7; D unclear. Trimming stripped 6 bases from V and 0 bases from J, with 9 bases between. The CDR3 extends over 13 amino acids. The V gene's germline CDR1 is MNHNS and CDR2 SASEGT. The CDR3 sequence: CASSLQSSYEQYF. CDR3 DNA sequence: TGTGCCAGCAGCTTACAGAGCTCCTACGAGCAGTACTTC.

The chain couples TRBV6-5 to TRBJ1-2, with D hard to call. V lost 0 bases, J lost 2 bases, and 10 bases lay in between. The CDR3 is 15 residues long. CDR1 is MNHEY, CDR2 SVGAGI, per germline. Here the CDR3 DNA reads TGTGCCAGCAGTTACTCCGCGAGCTTGAACTATGGCTACACCTTC. It encodes CASSYSASLNYGYTF.

The V gene is TRBV18, the J gene TRBJ2-5; D possibly corresponds to TRBD1 (6 bases). The CDR3 covers 14 residues. Trimming pared 2 bases from V and 3 bases from J, leaving 10 bases between. Germline assignment: CDR1 KGHSH and CDR2 LQKENI. The CDR3 nucleotides are TGTGCCAGCTCACCAACAGGGACCGAAGAGACCCAGTACTTC. The encoded protein is CASSPTGTEETQYF. Drawing the rest from reference TRBV18 and TRBJ2-5, the complete variable domain is NAGVMQNPRHLVRRRGQEARLRCSPMKGHSHVYWYRQLPEEGLKFMVYLQKENIIDESGMPKERFSAEFPKEGPSILRIQQVVRGDSAAYFCASSPTGTEETQYFGPGTRLLVL.

J is TRBJ1-1 and V is TRBV4-1, with D unclear. This CDR3 has 15 residues. The V gene lost 1 base and the J gene lost 0 bases, with 9 bases spanning the gap. Germline CDR1 reads MGHRA; CDR2 reads YSYEKL. This CDR3 is CASSQAPGMNTEAFF. The CDR3 DNA reads TGCGCCAGCAGCCAAGCGCCGGGAATGAACACTGAAGCTTTCTTT.

The rearrangement links TRBV11-3 to TRBJ1-3; D unclear. Germline values: CDR1 SGHNT, CDR2 YENEEA. The CDR3 sequence is 16 residues long. V dropped 3 bases and J dropped 2 bases, with 14 bases sitting between them. CDR3 coding DNA: TGTGCCAGCAGCTTGGGCCCGGTGGAGGCTGGAAACACCATATATTTT. The encoded protein is CASSLGPVEAGNTIYF.

The genes are TRBV15 and TRBJ2-5, with 10 positions matching TRBD2. The closer fit of TRBJ2-7 to the DNA end suggests the J call may be wrong. This CDR3 has 16 amino acids. Germline CDR1 LNHNV, CDR2 YYDKDF (reference sequence). The CDR3 sequence is CATSRDSRTSGREQYF. CDR3 DNA: TGTGCCACCAGCAGAGACTCGCGGACTAGCGGACGCGAGCAGTACTTC.

The gene calls are TRBV2 and TRBJ2-7, with D possibly matching TRBD1 (6 bases). Trimming removed 8 bases at V and 6 bases at J, with 32 bases between. CDR3 length: 18 residues. CDR1 is SNHLY and CDR2 is FYNNEI in the germline V gene. This chain's CDR3 is CASLPGESWGLMNGEQYF. The CDR3 nucleotides are TGTGCCAGCCTACCAGGGGAGTCGTGGGGCTTAATGAATGGCGAGCAGTACTTC.

This clone was seen just once. V and J are TRBV11-2 and TRBJ2-5, with 7 bases identical to TRBD2. The J call may be wrong; the DNA end is better matched by TRBJ2-7. The CDR3 covers 15 residues. CDR1 SGHAT and CDR2 FQNNGV come from the germline V gene. The CDR3 DNA reads TGTGCCAGCAGCTTAAACGGGGGAGGGCCCTACGAGCAGTACTTC. Protein: CASSLNGGGPYEQYF.